A single sample is the source of the 23 T cell receptor beta chains below, sequenced in a study of blood T cells in healthy people across ages. The second PCR ran 7 to 11 cycles with a sample-barcoded 5' primer and J-beta primers. TCRdb processed the 5' RACE reads anew with MiXCR; each CDR3 protein has one entry. This table holds hundreds of thousands of distinct CDR3 sequences, under 30% found once. Sequencing used blood. These receptors all stem from a woman of 80 years or more in good health.

This clonotype was detected many times. This chain joins TRBV6-1 and TRBJ1-2; D gene unclear. V was shortened by 6 bases and J by 8 bases, with 7 bases between the two germline ends. CDR3 length: 10 residues. Germline V lookup: CDR1 MNHNS, CDR2 SASEGT. CDR3 DNA sequence: TGTGCCAGCAGGGCAGAGGGCTACACCTTC. Amino acids: CASRAEGYTF.

The chain links TRBV29-1 to TRBJ2-3, with TRBD1 matching over 7 bases. Germline loops: CDR1 SQVTM, CDR2 ANQGSEA. This CDR3 contains 14 residues. CDR3 in amino acids: CCATGSESADTQYF. The CDR3, as DNA: TGCTGCGCGACAGGGTCCGAGTCCGCAGATACGCAGTATTTT.

This chain uses TRBV2 with TRBJ2-3, with 7 bases matching TRBD1. Germline CDR1 and CDR2: SNHLY and FYNNEI. CDR3 length: 16 residues. V trimming: 6 bases; J trimming: 7 bases; junction bases outside the gene matches: 16. The CDR3 DNA sequence: TGTGCCAGCAGGCCCACCGACAGGGTATCAACTCATACGCAGTATTTT. It yields the protein CASRPTDRVSTHTQYF.

The V and J genes are TRBV6-5 and TRBJ2-7; D perhaps matches TRBD2 (6 bases). CDR3 length: 14 residues. The germline V gene has CDR1 MNHEY and CDR2 SVGAGI. Trimming took off 5 bases at V and 1 base at J, with 12 bases between the two ends. CDR3: CASSRQRASYEQYF. The CDR3 nucleotides are TGTGCCAGCAGTCGACAGCGGGCTTCCTACGAGCAGTACTTC.

This clonotype occurred many times. This chain uses TRBV9 with TRBJ1-1, with a tentative D call TRBD1 (5 bases). V dropped 0 bases and J dropped 6 bases, with 24 bases sitting between them. The CDR3 covers 18 residues. Germline loops: CDR1 SGDLS, CDR2 YYNGEE. The chain's CDR3 is CASSVELLVGGGKSEAFF. The CDR3 DNA follows: TGTGCCAGCAGCGTAGAACTACTTGTCGGGGGAGGGAAGTCTGAAGCTTTCTTT.

The sample holds one count of this clonotype. The chain has TRBV29-1 and TRBJ2-3; tentatively, D is TRBD1 (6 bases). V lost 7 bases, J lost 1 base, and 15 bases lay in between. Germline V gene data show CDR1 as SQVTM and CDR2 as ANQGSEA. There are 14 residues in the CDR3. The CDR3 sequence: CSATGKGGTDTQYF. CDR3 DNA sequence: TGCAGCGCCACAGGGAAGGGGGGCACAGATACGCAGTATTTT.

At least ten counts were recorded for this clonotype. The chain is built from TRBV7-9 and TRBJ2-5, with D tentatively TRBD1 or TRBD2 (5 bases each). With 3 bases removed from V and 11 bases from J, the gap between germline ends came to 16 bases. This CDR3 spans 13 amino acids. The V gene's germline CDR1 is SEHNR and CDR2 FQNEAQ (reference sequence). CDR3 bases: TGTGCCAGCAGCTTTTTGGGGGTGAGGGAGCAGTACTTC. As protein: CASSFLGVREQYF. Together with reference TRBV7-9 and TRBJ2-5, the CDR3 gives the full variable domain: DTGVSQNPRHKITKRGQNVTFRCDPISEHNRLYWYRQTLGQGPEFLTYFQNEAQLEKSRLLSDRFSAERPKGSFSTLEIQRTEQGDSAMYLCASSFLGVREQYFGPGTRLLVL.

J is TRBJ2-7 and V is TRBV20-1; no definite D call. CDR1 DFQATT and CDR2 SNEGSKA come from the germline V gene (reference sequence). The V gene lost 0 bases and the J gene lost 5 bases, with 8 bases spanning the gap. The CDR3 spans 12 residues. The CDR3 coding sequence is TGCAGTGCTAGAGATGAGAGCCACGAGCAGTACTTC. Residues: CSARDESHEQYF.

The V gene is TRBV7-2, the J gene TRBJ1-1, with 9 bases that match TRBD1. The junction had 10 bases not matched to a gene; V was cut back by 5 bases and J by 3 bases. The CDR3 sequence is 16 residues long. Looked up from germline, CDR1 is SGHTA and CDR2 is FQGNSA. The CDR3 here is CASSLPDRGLYTEAFF. The CDR3 DNA reads TGTGCCAGCAGCCTACCGGACAGGGGCCTGTACACTGAAGCTTTCTTT.

This sequence joins TRBV20-1 and TRBJ1-1; D ambiguous. V gave up 3 bases and J gave up 5 bases, with 16 bases separating them. CDR1 is DFQATT and CDR2 is SNEGSKA in the germline V gene (reference sequence). The length of the CDR3 is 14 residues. In DNA form, the CDR3 reads TGCAGTGCTAGTACCGCCCGGGGAATGACTGAAGCTTTCTTT. Its translation is CSASTARGMTEAFF.

This clonotype was counted ten times or more. One base away lies a much larger clone, so this may be a sequencing read error. V gene TRBV5-1 combines with J gene TRBJ1-2; the match to TRBD1 covers 7 bases. Trimming cost V 7 bases and J 8 bases; bases outside gene matches: 11. Looked up from germline, CDR1 is SGHRS and CDR2 is YFSETQ. CDR3 length equals 13 residues. The CDR3 sequence: CASQRDSRSGYTF. CDR3 DNA: TGCGCCAGCCAGCGGGACAGCCGTTCGGGCTACACCTTC.

At least ten counts were recorded for this clonotype. The chain recombines TRBV6-5 with TRBJ2-1; D not certain. This CDR3 contains 11 residues. V lost 8 bases and J 8 bases, leaving 10 bases between the germline ends. CDR1 and CDR2 from the germline V gene are MNHEY and SVGAGI. The CDR3 nucleotides are TGTGCCAGCCGGCGATTCGATGAGCAGTTCTTC. Protein sequence: CASRRFDEQFF.

This clonotype was seen ten or more times. The rearrangement joins TRBV9 to TRBJ2-1; D ambiguous. Trimming shortened V by 0 bases and J by 6 bases, and 19 bases separated the two germline ends. The V gene's germline CDR1 is SGDLS and CDR2 YYNGEE. The CDR3 length is 17 residues. The DNA for the CDR3 is TGTGCCAGCAGCGTAGCTCCTGCCAGGTCGGGTGTCAATGAGCAGTTCTTC. Amino acids: CASSVAPARSGVNEQFF.

The rearrangement uses TRBV28 and TRBJ1-4; D unclear. This CDR3 has 15 amino acids. V gave up 3 bases and J gave up 7 bases, with 15 bases separating them. Germline V gives CDR1 MDHEN, CDR2 SYDVKM. The CDR3 nucleotides are TGTGCCAGCAGTTTGGGAGGGAGCTATAGTGAAAAACTGTTTTTT. This encodes CASSLGGSYSEKLFF.

This clonotype was detected many times. The chain recombines TRBV9 with TRBJ2-3, with D perhaps given as TRBD1 or TRBD2 (5 bases each). Germline V gives CDR1 SGDLS, CDR2 YYNGEE. Trimming took 4 bases from V and 8 from J, leaving 26 bases between them. This CDR3 is 17 amino acids long. CDR3 sequence (DNA): TGTGCCAGCAGCCGTGGGGGTCCAGCGTCGTATGGGGGTACGCAGTATTTT. Translated, it gives CASSRGGPASYGGTQYF.

The rearrangement joins TRBV12-3 or TRBV12-4 to TRBJ2-7, with D perhaps TRBD2 (6 bases). V was shortened by 5 bases and J by 0 bases, with 14 bases between the two germline ends. The CDR3 totals 15 residues. The CDR3 loop is CASSPETRNSYEQYF. In nucleotides, the CDR3 is TGTGCCAGCAGTCCAGAGACTAGAAACTCCTACGAGCAGTACTTC.

This chain uses TRBV15 with TRBJ1-4; D is unclear. This CDR3 spans 15 amino acids. Germline CDR1 LNHNV, CDR2 YYDKDF (reference sequence). Trimming removed 0 bases at V and 8 bases at J, with 13 bases between. The CDR3 DNA reads TGTGCCACCAGCAGAGATGGGCAGTCAGACGAAAAACTGTTTTTT. This gives the protein CATSRDGQSDEKLFF.

This clonotype was seen a handful of times. A clone one base away is much larger, so this may be a read error. The chain employs TRBV3-1 and TRBJ2-1; D gene unclear. The DNA end lines up better with TRBJ2-7; the J call may be wrong. CDR1 is LGHDT, CDR2 YNNKEL, per germline (reference sequence). This CDR3 has 14 amino acids. The CDR3 spells CASSPRLSYNEQYF. DNA for the CDR3: TGTGCCAGCAGCCCTCGGCTTTCCTACAATGAGCAGTACTTC.

This clonotype was recorded many times. The genes are TRBV7-2 and TRBJ2-2, with no clear D. Germline loops: CDR1 SGHTA, CDR2 FQGNSA. The CDR3 has 13 amino acids. V was cut by 4 bases and J by 6 bases, with 9 bases left in between. CDR3 sequence reads: CASSWSSAGELFF. The CDR3 DNA reads as TGTGCCAGCAGCTGGTCCTCCGCCGGGGAGCTGTTTTTT.

Regarding this clonotype: A much larger clone lies one base from this, so it may be a read error. The rearrangement uses TRBV5-4 and TRBJ1-2; D not certain. This CDR3 contains 12 residues. CDR1 and CDR2 (germline): SGHNT, YYREEE (reference sequence). For the CDR3, the DNA is TGTGTCAGCAGCTTGGCCCAGGATGGCTACACCTTC. It yields the protein CVSSLAQDGYTF.

This clonotype was seen repeatedly, ten times or more. The chain carries TRBV7-9 and TRBJ2-5; 7 positions match TRBD1. Trimming took 3 bases from V and 5 from J; bases not matched to a gene: 9. CDR3 length: 15 amino acids. Germline lookup yields CDR1 SEHNR and CDR2 FQNEAQ (reference sequence). The CDR3 nucleotides read TGTGCCAGCAGCTTGGGGGACAGCGAGTCGGAGACCCAGTACTTC. Protein product: CASSLGDSESETQYF.

Notes on this clonotype: The junction does not match germline at one end; this may be a read error. This chain links TRBV2 with TRBJ1-1; TRBD1 might be the D (6 bases). The germline gives CDR1 SNHLY, CDR2 FYNNEI. This CDR3 comprises 13 residues. Here the CDR3 reads CASSLNRATGAFF. Here the CDR3 DNA reads TGTGCCAGCAGCTTAAACAGGGCCACTGGAGCTTTCTTT.

The rearrangement links TRBV20-1 to TRBJ2-3, with 12 bases aligning to TRBD2. From germline, CDR1 is DFQATT and CDR2 SNEGSKA (reference sequence). V was clipped by 5 bases and J by 2 bases; unmatched bases: 5. The CDR3 has 15 amino acids. The CDR3 here is CSAVTSGSPTDTQYF. CDR3 DNA sequence: TGCAGTGCTGTGACTAGCGGGAGCCCCACAGATACGCAGTATTTT.